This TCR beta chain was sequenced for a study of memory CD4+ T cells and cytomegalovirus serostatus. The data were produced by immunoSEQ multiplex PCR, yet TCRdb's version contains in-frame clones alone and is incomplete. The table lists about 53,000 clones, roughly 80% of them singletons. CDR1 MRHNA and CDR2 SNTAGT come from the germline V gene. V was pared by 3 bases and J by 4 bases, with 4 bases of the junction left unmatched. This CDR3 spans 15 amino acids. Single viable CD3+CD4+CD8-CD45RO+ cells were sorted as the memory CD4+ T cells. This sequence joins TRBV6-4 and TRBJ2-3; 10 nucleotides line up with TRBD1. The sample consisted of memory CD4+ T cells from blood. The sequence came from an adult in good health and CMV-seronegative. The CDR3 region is CASSEDRGQADTQYF. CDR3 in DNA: TGTGCCAGCAGTGAAGACAGGGGGCAAGCAGATACGCAGTATTTT.